What follows are 10 T cell receptor beta chains derived from one specimen sequenced in a study of T cells in Graves' hyperthyroidism and ophthalmopathy. TCR beta CDR3 regions were amplified from RNA. TCR CDR3 regions were first amplified by RT-PCR with HTBI primers. TCRdb reprocessed the multiplex PCR reads via MiXCR and lists one record per CDR3 protein. The profile shows over 550,000 distinct CDR3 sequences, about a sixth of them singletons. Sample: blood. The receptors stem from a woman aged 18-29 years with Graves' hyperthyroidism.

In its sample, this clonotype was seen many times. This chain uses TRBV20-1 with TRBJ2-7; 12 bases are a match to TRBD2. V lost 2 bases, J lost 0 bases, and 5 bases stayed unmatched. The CDR3 consists of 16 residues. Germline V gene lookup returns CDR1 DFQATT and CDR2 SNEGSKA (reference sequence). The CDR3 loop reads CSARSGLAGYSYEQYF. The DNA for the CDR3 is TGCAGTGCTAGATCAGGACTAGCGGGGTACTCCTACGAGCAGTACTTC.

The CDR3 DNA is TGCGCCAGCAGCCAGGGGACAGGGCTAGCGGGGGCAAGACAAGAGACCCAGTACTTC. It encodes CASSQGTGLAGARQETQYF. The gene calls are TRBV4-3 and TRBJ2-5; a weak D match, TRBD2 (10 bases). V was pared by 3 bases and J by 2 bases, with 25 bases between. Germline V lookup: CDR1 LGHNA, CDR2 YSLEER. The CDR3 extends over 19 amino acids.

This clonotype has a handful of counts. The chain uses TRBV11-2 and TRBJ2-7; the match to TRBD2 covers 7 bases. Trimming took 8 bases from V and 0 from J; bases not matched to a gene: 7. CDR1 SGHAT and CDR2 FQNNGV come from the germline V gene. The CDR3 has 14 residues. The DNA for the CDR3 is TGTGCCAGCGGTCGAGGGAGGGCCTCCTACGAGCAGTACTTC. This sequence encodes CASGRGRASYEQYF.

This clonotype has at least ten counts. V and J are TRBV7-8 and TRBJ2-7; D is undetermined. V was cut by 3 bases and J by 6 bases, with 9 bases left in between. The CDR3 sequence is 12 residues long. Germline V lookup: CDR1 SGHVS, CDR2 FQNEAQ. The CDR3 DNA is TGTGCCAGCAGCTTTCGGGTTGGCGAGCAGTACTTC. This sequence encodes CASSFRVGEQYF.

For the CDR3, the DNA is TGTGCCAGCAGTTTTGGGGACAGGGATCACAATGAGCAGTTCTTC. The encoded protein is CASSFGDRDHNEQFF. The chain is built from TRBV6-2 or TRBV6-3 and TRBJ2-1; the match to TRBD1 covers 9 bases. With 4 bases clipped from V and 5 bases from J, the junction kept 6 bases outside the gene matches. Per the germline V gene, CDR1 is MNHEY and CDR2 is SVGEGT. This CDR3 contains 15 residues.

V and J are TRBV4-1 and TRBJ1-1; unclear D gene. The V gene lost 4 bases and the J gene lost 2 bases, with 11 bases spanning the gap. The germline CDR1 and CDR2 sequences are MGHRA and YSYEKL. The CDR3 contains 14 residues. This CDR3 is CASSPGPANTEAFF. CDR3 bases: TGCGCCAGCAGCCCGGGCCCTGCCAACACTGAAGCTTTCTTT.

This clonotype was detected many times. The rearrangement uses TRBV3-1 and TRBJ1-4, with TRBD1 matching over 7 bases. The V segment lost 3 bases and the J segment 8 bases; nucleotides outside the gene matches: 12. Germline V gene sequence: CDR1 LGHDT, CDR2 YNNKEL (reference sequence). The length of the CDR3 is 16 residues. The CDR3 nucleotides are TGTGCCAGCAGCCATCGCCCCAGCAGGGGGGGGGAAAAACTGTTTTTT. As protein: CASSHRPSRGGEKLFF. The whole variable domain, filled in from reference TRBV3-1 and TRBJ1-4, reads DTAVSQTPKYLVTQMGNDKSIKCEQNLGHDTMYWYKQDSKKFLKIMFSYNNKELIINETVPNRFSPKSPDKAHLNLHINSLELGDSAVYFCASSHRPSRGGEKLFFGSGTQLSVL.

At least ten counts were recorded for this clonotype. The chain uses TRBV20-1 and TRBJ2-7; possible D gene TRBD1, 7 bases. CDR1 DFQATT and CDR2 SNEGSKA come from the germline V gene (reference sequence). There are 15 residues in the CDR3. The V gene lost 5 bases and the J gene lost 3 bases, with 20 bases spanning the gap. The CDR3 bases are TGCAGTGCTCCCCCACGGACAGGAGGGCACTACGAGCAGTACTTC. Translation gives CSAPPRTGGHYEQYF.

This clonotype appeared many times. V and J are TRBV12-3 or TRBV12-4 and TRBJ1-5, with D possibly matching TRBD1 (5 bases). Trimming pared 6 bases from V and 2 bases from J, leaving 11 bases between. The CDR3 covers 14 residues. The CDR3 is CASRGTGGNQPQHF. CDR3 DNA: TGTGCCAGCAGGGGTACAGGCGGCAATCAGCCCCAGCATTTT.

This clonotype occurred a few times. V usage is TRBV19 and J usage is TRBJ2-1, with 8 bases matching TRBD2. CDR1 is LNHDA, CDR2 SQIVND, per germline (reference sequence). The CDR3 covers 15 residues. Unmatched junction bases numbered 4, after V lost 6 bases and J lost 0 bases. Here the CDR3 reads CASRLAENSYNEQFF. Written as DNA, the CDR3 is TGTGCCAGTAGACTAGCGGAGAACTCCTACAATGAGCAGTTCTTC.